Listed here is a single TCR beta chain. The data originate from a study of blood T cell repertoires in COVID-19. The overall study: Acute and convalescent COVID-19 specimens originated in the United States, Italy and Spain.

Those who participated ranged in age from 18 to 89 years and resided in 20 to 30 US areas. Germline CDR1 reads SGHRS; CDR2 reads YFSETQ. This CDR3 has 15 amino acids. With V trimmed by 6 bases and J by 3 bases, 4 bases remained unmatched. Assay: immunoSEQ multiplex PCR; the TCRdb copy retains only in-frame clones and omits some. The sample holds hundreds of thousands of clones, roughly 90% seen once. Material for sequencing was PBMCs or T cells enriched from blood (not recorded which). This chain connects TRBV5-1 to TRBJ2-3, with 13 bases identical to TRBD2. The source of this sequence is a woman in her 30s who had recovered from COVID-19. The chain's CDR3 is CASNRLAGGTDTQYF. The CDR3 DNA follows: TGCGCCAGCAACAGACTAGCGGGGGGAACAGATACGCAGTATTTT.